The T cell receptor (beta chain) under discussion was sequenced for a study of Ad26.COV2.S vaccination and SARS-CoV-2 variants. The wider study: Each vaccinee took Ad26.COV2.S intramuscularly, once or twice 56 days apart. Study-wide findings and caveats: Researchers reported similar non-spike TCR breadth in vaccine and placebo recipients.

Here immunoSEQ multiplex PCR was the method, and the copy in TCRdb shows in-frame clones only, minus some. The data hold fewer than 600,000 clones, with 89% observed a single time. Treatment: roughly 18 received Ad26.COV2.S at low or high dose, single or two shots; roughly five received placebo; per-sample allocation not given. Collection of the samples took place on day 63 after the first injection of vaccine or placebo. An adult donor aged 18-55 years was enrolled in Boston. Wuhan-strain SARS-CoV-2 spike was expressed by the Ad26 vector that made up the vaccine. In regard to this clone: Its cognate antigen is unknown.

Germline V gene sequence: CDR1 WSHSY, CDR2 SAAADI. The V gene end was trimmed by 7 bases and the J gene end by 0 bases; junction bases not matched to a gene: 9. CDR3 length: 16 amino acids. The sample consisted of peripheral blood, taken in a trial of Ad26.COV2.S vaccine versus placebo. This chain connects TRBV10-2 to TRBJ2-1, with 7 bases fitting TRBD2. The sequence was obtained from a person aged 18-65 years who received the Ad26.COV2.S COVID-19 vaccine or a placebo. The CDR3 reads CASTQAGFSSYNEQFF. The CDR3 nucleotides read TGCGCCAGCACTCAAGCGGGATTTAGCTCCTACAATGAGCAGTTCTTC.